This T cell receptor (beta chain) was found in a study of CD8 T cells in ankylosing spondylitis. This clonotype was detected only a few times. Its antigen is still unknown. The V gene lost 5 bases and the J gene lost 10 bases, with 20 bases spanning the gap. The CDR3 runs 14 residues. Germline CDR1 is DFQATT and CDR2 is SNEGSKA (reference sequence). Findings and limits, study-wide: Among TCR beta sequences, a motif of about 8 highly homologous variants appeared characteristic of ankylosing spondylitis blood. A CD8+ phenotype characterized the disease-linked clones, which were relatively rare in peripheral blood. The clones that were linked to disease were reported to be significantly enriched in matched synovial fluid samples from ankylosing spondylitis patients.

Quantitative 5'-RACE was performed with molecular barcodes, and it yielded the TCR beta libraries. TCRdb independently ran MiXCR on the 5' RACE reads; one entry per CDR3 protein. The sample holds 200,000 to 250,000 distinct CDR3 sequences; roughly a tenth are singletons and the top ten take under 25%. Sequencing input: blood, either unsorted or a sorted T cell fraction (not recorded which). The clonotype originates from a male donor with ankylosing spondylitis or in good health (not recorded which). V gene TRBV20-1 combines with J gene TRBJ1-4; D perhaps matches TRBD1 (5 bases). CDR3 residues: CSASEQVGQGKLFF. The CDR3 DNA reads TGCAGTGCTTCGGAACAGGTTGGGCAGGGAAAACTGTTTTTT.